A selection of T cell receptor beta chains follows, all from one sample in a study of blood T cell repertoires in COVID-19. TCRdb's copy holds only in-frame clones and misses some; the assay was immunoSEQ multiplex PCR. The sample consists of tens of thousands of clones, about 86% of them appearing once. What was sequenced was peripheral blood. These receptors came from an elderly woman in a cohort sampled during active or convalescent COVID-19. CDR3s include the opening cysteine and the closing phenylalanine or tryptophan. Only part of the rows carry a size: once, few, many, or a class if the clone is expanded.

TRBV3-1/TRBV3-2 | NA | CASSQTGASWNSPLHF
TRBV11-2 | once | CASSLGQINYGYTF
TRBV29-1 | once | CSVPSGRLGEQYF
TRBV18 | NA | CASSPQGGSGAEAFF
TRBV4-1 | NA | CASSQGLSYEQYF
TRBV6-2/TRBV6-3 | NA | CASSQDLLAGTYNEQFF
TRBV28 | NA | CACDSPSTAEQYF
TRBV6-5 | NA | CASSYSKGRGEAFF
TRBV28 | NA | CASSFGMTGTQETQYF
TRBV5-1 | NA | CASSFSGGETQYF
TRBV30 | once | CAWSLGGFNSPLHF
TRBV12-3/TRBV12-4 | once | CASSFRNYGYTF
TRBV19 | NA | CASNDRGHGYTF
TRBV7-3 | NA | CASSAGFSYNEQFF
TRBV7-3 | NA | CASSSRRESADEQFF
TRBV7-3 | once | CASSRKDRGGGETQYF
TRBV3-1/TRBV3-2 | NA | CASSQGGETQYF
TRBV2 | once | CASSDGFGYTF
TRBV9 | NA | CASSVELAGVVDTQYF
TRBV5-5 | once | CASSFQLAGADTQYF
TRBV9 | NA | CASSVTGTSYGYTF
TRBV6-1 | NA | CASSEVRIQTNEKLFF
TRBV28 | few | CASSSTAYGYTF
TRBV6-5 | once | CASKEEETQYF
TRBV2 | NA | CASSNSVALHF
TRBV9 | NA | CASSVWQNTGELFF
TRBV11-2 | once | CASSLDSGKQYF
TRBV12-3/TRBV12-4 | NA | CASSFSGDGYTF
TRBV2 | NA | CASSRGLSDF
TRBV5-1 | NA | CASSLAGVDTQYF
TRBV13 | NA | CASSLEGLATTDTQYF
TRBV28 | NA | CASISGQPNYGYTF
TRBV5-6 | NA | CASSLSRNTEAFF
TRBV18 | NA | CASSPPRNKADYGYTF
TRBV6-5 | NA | CASTPDRGREKLFF
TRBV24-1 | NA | CATSVQGVYQPQHF
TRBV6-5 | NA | CASRAQGAGPAFF
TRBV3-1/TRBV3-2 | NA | CASSQGGGSEAFF
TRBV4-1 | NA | CASSQGLAGGQETQYF
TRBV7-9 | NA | CASSLQGGTYNEQFF
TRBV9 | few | CASGGELRNQPQHF
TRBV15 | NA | CATSRDRAVGNYGYTF
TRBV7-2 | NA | CASSITGGWGNQPQHF
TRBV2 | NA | CASSGQGNTNYGYTF
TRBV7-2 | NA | CASSPSGIRGETQYF
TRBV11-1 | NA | CASSWTGEAFF
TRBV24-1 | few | CATSDAMNTEAFF
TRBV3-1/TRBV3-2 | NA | CASSQVDRGSYGYTF
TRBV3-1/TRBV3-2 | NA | CASSQEWAGGVETQYF
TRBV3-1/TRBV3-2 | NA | CASSQESSGTPQFF
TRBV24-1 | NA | CATSDTGGRGANVLTF
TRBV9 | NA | CASSVGVGAGNTIYF
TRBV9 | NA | CASSSGSYNEQFF
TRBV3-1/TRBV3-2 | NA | CASSQAGLAGGYNEQFF
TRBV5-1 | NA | CASTLRLADTGELFF